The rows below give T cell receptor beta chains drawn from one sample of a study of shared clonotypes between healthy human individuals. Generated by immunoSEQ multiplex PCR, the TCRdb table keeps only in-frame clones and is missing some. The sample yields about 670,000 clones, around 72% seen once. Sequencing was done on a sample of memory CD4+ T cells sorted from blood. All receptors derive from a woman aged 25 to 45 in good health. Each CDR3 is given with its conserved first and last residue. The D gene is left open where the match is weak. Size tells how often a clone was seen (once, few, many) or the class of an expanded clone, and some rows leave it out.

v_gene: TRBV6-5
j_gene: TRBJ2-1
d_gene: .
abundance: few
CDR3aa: CASSSTSVNEQFF
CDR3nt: TGTGCCAGCAGTTCGACTAGTGTAAATGAGCAGTTCTTC

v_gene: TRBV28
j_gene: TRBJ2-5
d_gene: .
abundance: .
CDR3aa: CASSLNRRTQYF
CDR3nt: TGTGCCAGCAGCCTTAATAGGAGGACCCAGTACTTC

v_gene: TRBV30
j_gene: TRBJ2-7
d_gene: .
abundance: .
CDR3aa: CAWRSGLGYEQYF
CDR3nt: TGTGCCTGGAGATCGGGACTGGGCTACGAGCAGTACTTC

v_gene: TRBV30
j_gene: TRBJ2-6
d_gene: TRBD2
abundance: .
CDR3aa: CAWTLAGADSGANVLTF
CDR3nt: TGTGCCTGGACCCTAGCGGGAGCAGACTCTGGGGCCAACGTCCTGACTTTC

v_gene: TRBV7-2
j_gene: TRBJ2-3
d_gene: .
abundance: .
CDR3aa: CASSLDTDTQYF
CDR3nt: TGTGCCAGCAGCCTTGACACAGATACGCAGTATTTT

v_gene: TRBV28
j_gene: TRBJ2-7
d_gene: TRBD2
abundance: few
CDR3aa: CASSSAGTSDGEQYF
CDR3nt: TGTGCCAGCAGTTCCGCCGGGACTAGTGACGGGGAGCAGTACTTC

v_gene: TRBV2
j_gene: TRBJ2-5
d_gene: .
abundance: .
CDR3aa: CASSDPKETQYF
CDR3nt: TGTGCCAGCAGTGATCCTAAAGAGACCCAGTACTTC

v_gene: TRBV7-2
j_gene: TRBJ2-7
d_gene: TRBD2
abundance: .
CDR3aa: CASSLSSAGVHEQYF
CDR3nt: TGTGCCAGCAGCTTATCATCAGCGGGAGTCCACGAGCAGTACTTC

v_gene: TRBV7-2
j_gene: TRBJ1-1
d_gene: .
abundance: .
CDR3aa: CASSTSPTYLTEAFF
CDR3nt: TGTGCCAGCAGCACTAGCCCCACTTATCTTACTGAAGCTTTCTTT

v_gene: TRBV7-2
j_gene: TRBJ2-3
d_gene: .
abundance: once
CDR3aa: CASSLFFPRDTQYF
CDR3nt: TGTGCCAGCAGCTTATTTTTCCCGAGAGATACGCAGTATTTT

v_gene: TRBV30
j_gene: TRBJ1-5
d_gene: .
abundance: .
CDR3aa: CAWSGTAVDQPQHF
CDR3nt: TGTGCCTGGAGTGGGACCGCCGTTGATCAGCCCCAGCATTTT

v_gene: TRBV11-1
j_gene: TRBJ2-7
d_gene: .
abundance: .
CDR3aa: CASSKLADATYEQYF
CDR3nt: TGTGCCAGCAGCAAATTAGCGGATGCCACCTACGAGCAGTACTTC

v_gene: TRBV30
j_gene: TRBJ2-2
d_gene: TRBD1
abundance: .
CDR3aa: CAWSNKGARGGELFF
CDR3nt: TGTGCCTGGAGTAATAAGGGGGCGAGGGGCGGGGAGCTGTTTTTT

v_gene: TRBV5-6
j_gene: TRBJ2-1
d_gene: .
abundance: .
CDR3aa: CASSLGRYDEQFF
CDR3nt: TGTGCCAGCAGCTTGGGCAGGTATGATGAGCAGTTCTTC

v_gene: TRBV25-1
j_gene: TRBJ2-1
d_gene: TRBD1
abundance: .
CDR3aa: CASSEERGQGNNEQFF
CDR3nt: TGTGCCAGCAGTGAAGAAAGGGGACAGGGAAACAATGAGCAGTTCTTC

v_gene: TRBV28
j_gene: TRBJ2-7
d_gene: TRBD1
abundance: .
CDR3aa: CASSSGQGYEQYF
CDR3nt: TGTGCCAGCAGCTCGGGACAGGGCTACGAGCAGTACTTC

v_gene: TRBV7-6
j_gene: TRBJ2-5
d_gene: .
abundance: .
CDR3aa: CASSYPQETQYF
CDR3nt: TGTGCCAGCAGCTACCCCCAAGAGACCCAGTACTTC

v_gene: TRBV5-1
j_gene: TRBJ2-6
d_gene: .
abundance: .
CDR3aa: CASSLVRGGANVLTF
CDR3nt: TGCGCCAGCAGCTTGGTTCGGGGAGGGGCCAACGTCCTGACTTTC

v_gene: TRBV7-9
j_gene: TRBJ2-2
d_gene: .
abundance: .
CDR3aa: CASSLGRIGQTAGELFF
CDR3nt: TGTGCCAGCAGCTTAGGTCGGATCGGACAGACCGCCGGGGAGCTGTTTTTT

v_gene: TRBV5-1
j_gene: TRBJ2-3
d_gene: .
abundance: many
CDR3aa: CASSLRLGINRGSTDTQYF
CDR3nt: TGCGCCAGCAGCTTGCGTTTGGGGATAAATAGGGGTAGCACAGATACGCAGTATTTT

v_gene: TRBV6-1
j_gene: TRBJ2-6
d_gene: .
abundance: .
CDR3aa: CASSEEVYLGVLTF
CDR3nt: TGTGCCAGCAGTGAAGAGGTCTACCTGGGGGTCCTGACTTTC

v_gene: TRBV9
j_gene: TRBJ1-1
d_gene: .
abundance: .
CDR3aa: CVSSVGGGSTEAFF
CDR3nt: TGTGTCAGCAGCGTAGGGGGAGGAAGCACTGAAGCTTTCTTT

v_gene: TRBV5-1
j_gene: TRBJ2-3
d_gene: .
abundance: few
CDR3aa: CASSLEGRADTDTQYF
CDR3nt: TGCGCCAGCAGCTTGGAGGGGCGGGCCGACACAGATACGCAGTATTTT

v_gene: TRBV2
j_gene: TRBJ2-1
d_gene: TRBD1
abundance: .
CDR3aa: CASTNPGTVYNEQFF
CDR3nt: TGTGCCAGCACCAACCCCGGGACAGTATACAATGAGCAGTTCTTC

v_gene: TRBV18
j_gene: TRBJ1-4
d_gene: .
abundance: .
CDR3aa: CASSRGQNEKLFF
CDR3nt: TGTGCCAGCTCACGGGGGCAGAATGAAAAACTGTTTTTT

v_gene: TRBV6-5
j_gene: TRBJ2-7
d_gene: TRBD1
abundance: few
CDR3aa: CASSYGQGLYEQYF
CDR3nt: TGTGCCAGCAGTTACGGACAGGGGCTGTACGAGCAGTACTTC

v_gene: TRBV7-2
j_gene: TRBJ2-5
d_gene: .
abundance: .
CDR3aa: CASSGPAETQYF
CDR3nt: TGTGCCAGCAGCGGACCCGCAGAGACCCAGTACTTC

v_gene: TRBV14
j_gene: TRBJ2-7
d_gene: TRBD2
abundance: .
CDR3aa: CASSQALAGVYEQYF
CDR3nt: TGTGCCAGCAGCCAAGCACTAGCGGGAGTCTACGAGCAGTACTTC

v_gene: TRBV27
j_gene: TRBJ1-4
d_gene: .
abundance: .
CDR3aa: CASSLRPKRFGRDPEKLFF
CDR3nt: TGTGCCAGCAGTTTAAGACCTAAAAGGTTTGGTCGAGACCCTGAAAAACTGTTTTTT

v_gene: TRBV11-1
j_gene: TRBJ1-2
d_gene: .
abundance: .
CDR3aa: CASSLNSNYGYTF
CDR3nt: TGTGCCAGCAGCTTAAACAGCAACTATGGCTACACCTTC

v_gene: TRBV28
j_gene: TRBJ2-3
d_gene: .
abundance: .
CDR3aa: CASSLLSGSTDTQYF
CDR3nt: TGTGCCAGCAGTCTACTCAGCGGGAGCACAGATACGCAGTATTTT

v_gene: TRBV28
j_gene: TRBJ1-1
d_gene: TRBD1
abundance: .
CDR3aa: CASSFTGGALGTEAFF
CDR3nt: TGTGCCAGCAGTTTTACAGGGGGCGCGTTGGGCACTGAAGCTTTCTTT

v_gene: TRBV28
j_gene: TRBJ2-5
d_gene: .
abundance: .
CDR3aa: CASSRGGLGGETQYF
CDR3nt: TGTGCCAGCAGTAGAGGTGGTCTTGGCGGGGAGACCCAGTACTTC

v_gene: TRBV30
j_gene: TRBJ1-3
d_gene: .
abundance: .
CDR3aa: CAWRATNTIYF
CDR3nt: TGTGCCTGGAGGGCGACTAACACCATATATTTT

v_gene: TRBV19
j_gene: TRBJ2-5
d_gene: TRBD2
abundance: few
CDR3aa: CASSMGRVRQETQYF
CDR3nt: TGTGCCAGTAGTATGGGGAGGGTCCGTCAAGAGACCCAGTACTTC

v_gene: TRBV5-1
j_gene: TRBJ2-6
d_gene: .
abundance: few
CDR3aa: CASRKEVTGANVLTF
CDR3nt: TGCGCCAGCAGAAAAGAGGTAACTGGGGCCAACGTCCTGACTTTC

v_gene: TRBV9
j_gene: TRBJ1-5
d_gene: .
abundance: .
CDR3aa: CASSIRGNQPQHF
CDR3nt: TGTGCCAGCAGCATAAGGGGGAATCAGCCCCAGCATTTT

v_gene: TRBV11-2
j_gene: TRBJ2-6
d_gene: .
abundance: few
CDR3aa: CASSSQGSGANVLTF
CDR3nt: TGTGCCAGCAGCTCACAGGGCTCTGGGGCCAACGTCCTGACTTTC

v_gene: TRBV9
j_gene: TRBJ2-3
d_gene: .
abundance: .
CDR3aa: CASSGPGTSTDTQYF
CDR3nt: TGTGCCAGCAGCGGACCCGGGACTAGCACAGATACGCAGTATTTT

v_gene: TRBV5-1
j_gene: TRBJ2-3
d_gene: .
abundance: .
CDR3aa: CASSPASTDTQYF
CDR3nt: TGCGCCAGCAGCCCAGCTAGCACAGATACGCAGTATTTT

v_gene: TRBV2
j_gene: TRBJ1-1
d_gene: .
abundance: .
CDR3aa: CASRLGGNTEAFF
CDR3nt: TGTGCCAGCAGGTTAGGAGGCAACACTGAAGCTTTCTTT

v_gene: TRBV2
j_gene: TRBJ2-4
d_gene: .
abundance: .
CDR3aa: CASSGLAKNIQYF
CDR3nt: TGTGCCAGCAGTGGATTAGCCAAAAACATTCAGTACTTC

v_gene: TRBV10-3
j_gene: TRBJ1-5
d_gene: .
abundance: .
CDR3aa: CAISESSNQPQHF
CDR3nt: TGTGCCATCAGTGAAAGTAGCAATCAGCCCCAGCATTTT

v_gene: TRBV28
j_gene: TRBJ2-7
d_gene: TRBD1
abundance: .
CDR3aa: CASSSPRGQGTYEQYF
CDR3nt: TGTGCCAGCAGTTCTCCCCGAGGACAGGGCACCTACGAGCAGTACTTC

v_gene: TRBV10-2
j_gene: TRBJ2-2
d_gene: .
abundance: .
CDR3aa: CASTGLANTGELFF
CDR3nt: TGCGCCAGCACCGGTCTTGCAAACACCGGGGAGCTGTTTTTT

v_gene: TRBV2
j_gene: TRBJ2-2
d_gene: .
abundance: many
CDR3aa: CASSDNTTPRTGELFF
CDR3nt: TGTGCCAGCAGCGATAATACCACCCCCCGCACCGGGGAGCTGTTTTTT

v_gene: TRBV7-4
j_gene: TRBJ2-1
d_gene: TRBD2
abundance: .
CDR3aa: CASSFQGERDYNEQFF
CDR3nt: TGTGCCAGCAGTTTCCAAGGGGAGCGGGATTACAATGAGCAGTTCTTC

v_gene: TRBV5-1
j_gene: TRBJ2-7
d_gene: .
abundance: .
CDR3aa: CASRKQGLDYEQYF
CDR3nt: TGCGCCAGCAGAAAACAGGGTTTGGACTACGAGCAGTACTTC

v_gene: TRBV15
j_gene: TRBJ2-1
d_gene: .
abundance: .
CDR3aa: CATSPRRTREGPRDEQFF
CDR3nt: TGTGCCACCAGCCCCCGCCGGACAAGGGAAGGGCCTAGGGATGAGCAGTTCTTC

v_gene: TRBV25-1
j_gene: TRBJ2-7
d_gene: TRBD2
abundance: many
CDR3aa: CASSGTETSNHEQYF
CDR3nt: TGTGCCAGCAGTGGAACGGAGACTAGCAATCACGAGCAGTACTTC

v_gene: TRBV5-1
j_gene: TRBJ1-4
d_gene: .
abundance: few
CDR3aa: CASSLGGENEKLFF
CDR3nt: TGCGCCAGCAGCTTGGGTGGGGAAAATGAAAAACTGTTTTTT

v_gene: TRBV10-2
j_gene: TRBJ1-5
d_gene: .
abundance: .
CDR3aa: CASSDGQLFDQPQHF
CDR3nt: TGCGCCAGCAGTGATGGACAGCTTTTCGATCAGCCCCAGCATTTT

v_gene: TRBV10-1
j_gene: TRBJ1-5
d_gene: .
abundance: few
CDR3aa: CARCGGNQPQHF
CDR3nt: TGCGCCAGATGTGGGGGGAATCAGCCCCAGCATTTT

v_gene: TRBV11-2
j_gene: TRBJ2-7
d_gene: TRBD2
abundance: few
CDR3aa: CASSYSQRDSYEQYF
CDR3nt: TGTGCCAGCAGCTACAGCCAGCGGGACTCCTACGAGCAGTACTTC

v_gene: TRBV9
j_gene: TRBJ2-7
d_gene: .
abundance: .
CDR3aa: CASSPSPGLPEGKYF
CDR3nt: TGTGCCAGCAGCCCCAGTCCCGGACTACCTGAGGGCAAGTACTTC

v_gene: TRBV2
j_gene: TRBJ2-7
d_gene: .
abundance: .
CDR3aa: CASSYARGRLEQYF
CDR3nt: TGTGCCAGCAGTTACGCCCGGGGGCGTCTCGAGCAGTACTTC

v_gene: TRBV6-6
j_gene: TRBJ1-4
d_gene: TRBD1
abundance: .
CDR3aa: CASSRGQGYEKLFF
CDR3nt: TGTGCCAGCAGCCGGGGACAGGGATACGAAAAACTGTTTTTT

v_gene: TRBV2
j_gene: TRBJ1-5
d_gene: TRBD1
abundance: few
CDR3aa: CASSSPGGASNQPQHF
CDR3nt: TGTGCCAGCAGTTCTCCAGGGGGGGCAAGCAATCAGCCCCAGCATTTT

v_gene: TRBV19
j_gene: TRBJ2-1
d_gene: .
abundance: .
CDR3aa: CASSITDGHNEQFF
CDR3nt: TGTGCCAGTAGTATAACGGACGGACACAATGAGCAGTTCTTC

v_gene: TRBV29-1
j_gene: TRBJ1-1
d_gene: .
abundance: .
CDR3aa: CSVGLDREAFF
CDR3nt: TGCAGCGTAGGCCTCGACAGAGAAGCTTTCTTT